This passage covers 8 T cell receptor beta chains from one sample sequenced in a study of T cell responses to AZD1222 COVID-19 vaccine. Repertoires were generated with immunoSEQ multiplex PCR, while TCRdb's copy carries only in-frame clones and drops some. The sample carries 250,000 to 300,000 clones, approximately 94% recorded once. This material consisted of peripheral blood, taken 28 days after the second AZD1222 dose. The source of these receptors is an adult who received the AZD1222 COVID-19 vaccine.

CDR3 bases: TGTGCCAGTAGGGAACTAGCGGGAGCCGGCACAGATACGCAGTATTTT. It is translated as CASRELAGAGTDTQYF. The rearrangement links TRBV19 to TRBJ2-3; TRBD2 agrees at 11 bases. Germline V gene lookup returns CDR1 LNHDA and CDR2 SQIVND (reference sequence). V was clipped by 6 bases and J by 1 base; unmatched bases: 6. This CDR3 spans 16 amino acids.

The chain recombines TRBV2 with TRBJ1-1; 8 positions agree with TRBD1. Germline CDR1 is SNHLY and CDR2 is FYNNEI. Unmatched junction bases numbered 6, after V lost 1 base and J lost 5 bases. The CDR3 is 15 amino acids. The CDR3 DNA reads as TGTGCCAGCAGTGAAGTCAGGGGGCGAGGGACTGAAGCTTTCTTT. This translates into CASSEVRGRGTEAFF.

The chain employs TRBV7-3 and TRBJ1-6, with 9 positions matching TRBD1. After removal of 5 bases from V and 10 bases from J, the junction contained 3 bases not matched to a gene. CDR3 length: 13 residues. Germline V gene data show CDR1 as SGHTA and CDR2 as FQGTGA. The CDR3 is CASSPDRGSPLHF. The CDR3 DNA reads TGTGCCAGCAGCCCTGACAGGGGGTCACCCCTCCACTTT. Based on the CDR3 plus reference TRBV7-3 and TRBJ1-6, the full variable domain is GAGVSQTPSNKVTEKGKYVELRCDPISGHTALYWYRQSLGQGPEFLIYFQGTGAADDSGLPNDRFFAVRPEGSVSTLKIQRTERGDSAVYLCASSPDRGSPLHFGNGTRLTVT.

This chain's CDR3 is CASSPMGGYNEQFF. CDR3 sequence (DNA): TGTGCCAGCAGCCCTATGGGGGGTTACAATGAGCAGTTCTTC. This chain joins TRBV7-3 and TRBJ2-1, with D perhaps TRBD2 (6 bases). Germline V gene sequence: CDR1 SGHTA, CDR2 FQGTGA. The CDR3 totals 14 residues. V lost 5 bases to trimming and J lost 4 bases, with 12 bases between them. The variable domain in full, completed from reference TRBV7-3 and TRBJ2-1, reads GAGVSQTPSNKVTEKGKYVELRCDPISGHTALYWYRQSLGQGPEFLIYFQGTGAADDSGLPNDRFFAVRPEGSVSTLKIQRTERGDSAVYLCASSPMGGYNEQFFGPGTRLTVL.

This chain uses TRBV28 with TRBJ2-7, with 8 bases matching TRBD2. The ends lost 5 bases at V and 1 base at J; junction bases unmatched: 7. CDR1 is MDHEN and CDR2 is SYDVKM in the germline V gene. This CDR3 contains 15 residues. Written as DNA, the CDR3 is TGTGCCAGCAGTCCAAGCGGGGGTTGGTCCTACGAGCAGTACTTC. The encoded protein is CASSPSGGWSYEQYF.

The chain links TRBV29-1 to TRBJ1-2; 8 bases line up with TRBD1. Germline loops: CDR1 SQVTM, CDR2 ANQGSEA. V was pared by 4 bases and J by 6 bases, with 4 bases of the junction left unmatched. The CDR3 sequence is 12 residues long. The CDR3 nucleotides read TGCAGCGTTGCGGACAGGGTTAATGGCTACACCTTC. This gives the protein CSVADRVNGYTF.

DNA for the CDR3: TGTGCCAGCAGCTCGGACAGGAGCTCCTACGAGCAGTACTTC. This gives the protein CASSSDRSSYEQYF. The chain couples TRBV5-5 to TRBJ2-7; TRBD1 aligns across 7 bases. J was trimmed by 0 bases and V by 3 bases; bases with no gene match: 3. CDR1 and CDR2 (germline): SGHKS, YYEKEE (reference sequence). This CDR3 comprises 14 residues.

The chain links TRBV12-3 or TRBV12-4 to TRBJ2-1; no definite D call. This CDR3 contains 13 residues. The V gene lost 5 bases and the J gene lost 7 bases, with 12 bases spanning the gap. The CDR3 bases are TGTGCCAGCAGTCCTCTTGGGTTTAATGAGCAGTTCTTC. This sequence encodes CASSPLGFNEQFF.